This T cell receptor beta chain came from a study of blood T cells in healthy people across ages. A second 7 to 11 cycle PCR used barcoded and J-beta primers. Each cDNA molecule, via a template-switch adaptor with 12 random nucleotides, was tagged. TCRdb itself ran the 5' RACE reads through MiXCR, one entry per CDR3 protein. The sample holds about 1.4 million distinct CDR3 sequences, approximately 59% seen once. In germline, CDR1 is DFQATT, CDR2 SNEGSKA (reference sequence). The junction had 6 bases not matched to a gene; V was cut back by 2 bases and J by 6 bases. CDR3 length equals 14 residues. Sequenced sample: blood. This receptor was obtained from a man aged 18 to 29 in good health. V and J are TRBV20-1 and TRBJ2-1; 8 bases map to TRBD2. CDR3 protein: CSARPLAGTNEQFF. CDR3 nucleotides: TGCAGTGCTAGACCCTTAGCGGGAACCAATGAGCAGTTCTTC.